This T cell receptor (beta chain) was identified in a study of cytomegalovirus exposure and HLA in healthy donors. V lost 5 bases, J lost 5 bases, and 15 bases lay in between. Germline values: CDR1 SGHTA, CDR2 FQGNSA. There are 14 residues in the CDR3. The donors comprised healthy bone marrow donors. At collection, donors were nominally healthy, but unrecorded immune exposures were probable. The PCR contained 60 Vbeta and 13 Jbeta primers. This table comes from immunoSEQ multiplex PCR, and its TCRdb copy is limited to in-frame clones, with some not included. The sample holds 100,000 to 150,000 clones; approximately 80% are singletons and the top ten take roughly 13%. In regard to this clone: Its antigen remains unidentified.

Study-wide findings and caveats: In an earlier analysis, most TCR beta V segments were productive about 87% or about 30% of the time.

The J gene is TRBJ1-2, the V gene TRBV7-2; possible D gene TRBD1, 5 bases. Material for sequencing was PBMCs. The TCR comes from a woman in her 40s in good health and CMV-seropositive. The CDR3 DNA is TGTGCCAGCAGCAGCGGGGCGGGCTTTTATGGCTACACCTTC. It encodes CASSSGAGFYGYTF.